This TCR beta chain was sequenced for a study of molecular identifiers for immune sequencing clone quantification. TCRdb recomputed calls from the PCR reads with MiXCR, one row per CDR3 protein. The repertoire holds some 650,000 distinct CDR3 sequences, with about 20% as singletons. CDR1 is LGHDT and CDR2 is YNNKEL in the germline V gene (reference sequence). There are 15 residues in the CDR3. After removal of 3 bases from V and 2 bases from J, the junction contained 2 bases not matched to a gene. The material sequenced was naive CD8+ T cells from blood, with Jurkat cell RNA spiked in. Sample subset: FACS-sorted CD8+CD4-CCR7+CD45RA+ naive T cells. This TCR was recovered from a human donor in good health. Some libraries in this study had Jurkat cell RNA spiked in. The chain employs TRBV3-1 and TRBJ2-1, with TRBD2 identical over 9 bases. The CDR3 sequence is CASSHRTSAYNEQFF. The CDR3 coding sequence is TGTGCCAGCAGCCATAGGACTAGCGCCTACAATGAGCAGTTCTTC.